These T cell receptor beta chains were read from a single sample in a study of T cells expressing NK-cell markers. From the 5' RACE reads, TCRdb lists one entry per CDR3 protein and no DNA. This sample contains 500,000 or so distinct CDR3 sequences. The material sequenced was blood T cells: a sorted CD56 or NKG2C T cell subset, CD4+ or CD8+ T cells, or bulk PBMC T cells (not recorded which). The receptors were sampled from a man younger than 35 in good health. The CDR3 runs from the conserved cysteine through the conserved F or W.

V gene	J gene	CDR3 protein
TRBV3-1	TRBJ2-3	CASSQSLGGDTQYF
TRBV12-3/TRBV12-4	TRBJ1-5	CASKGAGQPQHF
TRBV29-1	TRBJ2-3	CSVGGMTDTQYF
TRBV5-6	TRBJ2-1	CASSTDSPAPYNEQFF
TRBV5-1	TRBJ2-5	CASSPTVGIQETQYF
TRBV7-2	TRBJ1-5	CASSNTGNQPQHF
TRBV28	TRBJ2-1	CASRYSGTGALGEQFF
TRBV4-3	TRBJ1-5	CASSPSGGIGTQPQHF
TRBV6-1	TRBJ2-1	CASCAGLARNEQFF
TRBV6-1	TRBJ2-3	CASSAGGLAVSRDTQYF
TRBV5-1	TRBJ1-1	CASSLGQGALDTEAFF
TRBV4-3	TRBJ1-1	CASSQEMGGLWNTEAFF
TRBV12-3/TRBV12-4	TRBJ2-1	CASSFPIGGAIQAEQFF
TRBV20-1	TRBJ1-4	CSASRDRFPVNEKLFF
TRBV9	TRBJ2-1	CASSVSGAVPSSYNEQFF
TRBV13	TRBJ1-3	CASSTGGTVTGNTIYF
TRBV12-3/TRBV12-4	TRBJ2-7	CASSFQTSGTPYEQYF
TRBV4-3	TRBJ1-1	CASSQDPPATAGGRGTEAFF
TRBV7-2	TRBJ2-5	CASSPQRRLPQETQYF
TRBV20-1	TRBJ1-5	CSAREGSGSNQPQHF
TRBV6-5	TRBJ2-1	CASSYLPVSYNEQFF
TRBV12-3/TRBV12-4	TRBJ2-1	CASHVDSYNEQFF
TRBV20-1	TRBJ2-5	CSAIDWAGWRETQYF
TRBV24-1	TRBJ1-1	CATMGQKNTEAFF
TRBV6-2/TRBV6-3	TRBJ2-5	CASLSIWTVVETQYF
TRBV12-5	TRBJ2-1	CASGLPGEQFF
TRBV20-1	TRBJ2-1	CSARPGQGSYNEQFF
TRBV5-1	TRBJ2-3	CASKRGAKTHTDTQYF
TRBV7-2	TRBJ2-5	CASSWLTSGSRETQYF
TRBV29-1	TRBJ2-1	CSVDYTGLGNEQFF
TRBV5-1	TRBJ2-7	CASSLTSRVGQYF
TRBV19	TRBJ2-2	CASSTRTTGELFF
TRBV12-3/TRBV12-4	TRBJ2-7	CASSLRASSYEQYF
TRBV5-6	TRBJ2-7	CASSLGSRSSEQYF
TRBV28	TRBJ1-6	CASSHGRRNSPLHF
TRBV28	TRBJ2-1	CAAIPSWTGTGNEQFF
TRBV29-1	TRBJ2-1	CSAGRDWLSYNEQFF